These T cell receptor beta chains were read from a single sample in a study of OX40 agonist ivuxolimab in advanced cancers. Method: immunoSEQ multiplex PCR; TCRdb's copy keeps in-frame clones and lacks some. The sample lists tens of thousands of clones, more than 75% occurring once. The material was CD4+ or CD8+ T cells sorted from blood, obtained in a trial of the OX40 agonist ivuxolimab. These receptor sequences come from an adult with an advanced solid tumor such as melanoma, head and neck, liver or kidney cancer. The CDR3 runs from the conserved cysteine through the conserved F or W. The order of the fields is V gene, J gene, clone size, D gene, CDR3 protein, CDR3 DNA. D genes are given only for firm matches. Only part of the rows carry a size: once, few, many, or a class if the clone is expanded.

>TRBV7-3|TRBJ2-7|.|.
CASSLGPGNSYEQYF
TGTGCCAGCAGCTTAGGCCCGGGTAACTCCTACGAGCAGTACTTC
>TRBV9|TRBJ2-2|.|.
CASSVAWGPNTGELFF
TGTGCCAGCAGCGTAGCTTGGGGCCCGAACACCGGGGAGCTGTTTTTT
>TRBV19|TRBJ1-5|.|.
CASSMVSGQPQHF
TGTGCCAGTAGTATGGTCTCGGGTCAGCCCCAGCATTTT
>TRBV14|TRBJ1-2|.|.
CASSPAQGKYGYTF
TGTGCCAGCAGCCCTGCACAGGGAAAATATGGCTACACCTTC
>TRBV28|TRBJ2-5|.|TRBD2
CASSLWGLAGGQHQETQYF
TGTGCCAGCAGTTTATGGGGACTAGCGGGAGGGCAACATCAAGAGACCCAGTACTTC
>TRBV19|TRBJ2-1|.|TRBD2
CASSPRLAGRSYNEQFF
TGTGCCAGTAGTCCCCGACTAGCGGGTAGGTCCTACAATGAGCAGTTCTTC
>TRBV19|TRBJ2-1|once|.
CASSVRGESYNEQFF
TGTGCCAGTAGTGTTAGGGGGGAGTCCTACAATGAGCAGTTCTTC
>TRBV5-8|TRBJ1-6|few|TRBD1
CASSLAAGTGSPLHF
TGTGCCAGCAGCTTGGCCGCCGGGACAGGCTCACCCCTCCACTTT
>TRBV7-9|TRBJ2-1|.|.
CASSPGLSSYNEQFF
TGTGCCAGCAGCCCTGGGCTGAGCTCCTACAATGAGCAGTTCTTC
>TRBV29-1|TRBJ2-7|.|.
CSVGVGQDEQYF
TGCAGCGTTGGAGTGGGGCAGGATGAGCAGTACTTC
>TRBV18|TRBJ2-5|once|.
CASSPTRTGETQYF
TGTGCCAGCTCCCCCACAAGGACGGGGGAGACCCAGTACTTC
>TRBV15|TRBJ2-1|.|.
CATSRGRSSYNEQFF
TGTGCCACCAGCAGAGGCCGGAGCTCCTACAATGAGCAGTTCTTC
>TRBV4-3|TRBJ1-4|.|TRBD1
CASSPHTGGAGKLFF
TGCGCCAGCAGCCCACATACAGGGGGCGCGGGGAAACTGTTTTTT
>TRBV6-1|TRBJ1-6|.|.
CASRRQVENSPLHF
TGTGCCAGCAGAAGACAGGTTGAAAATTCACCCCTCCACTTT
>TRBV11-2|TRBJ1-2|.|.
CASSLELGNYGYTF
TGTGCCAGCAGCTTAGAACTGGGGAACTACGGCTACACCTTC
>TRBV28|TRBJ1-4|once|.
CASSSEPEKLFF
TGTGCCAGCAGTTCTGAGCCGGAAAAACTGTTTTTT
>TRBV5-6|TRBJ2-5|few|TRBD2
CASSGWSTAGETQYF
TGTGCCAGCAGCGGCTGGTCGACAGCGGGGGAGACCCAGTACTTC
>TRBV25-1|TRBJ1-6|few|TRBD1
CASRRRGGSPLHF
TGTGCCAGCAGGCGGCGAGGGGGCTCACCCCTCCACTTT
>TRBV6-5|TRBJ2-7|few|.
CASSYTGTRYEQYF
TGTGCCAGCAGTTACACGGGGACTCGCTACGAGCAGTACTTC
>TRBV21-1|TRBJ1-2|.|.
CASSEQGPGNYGYTF
TGTGCCAGCAGCGAACAGGGCCCCGGAAACTATGGCTACACCTTC
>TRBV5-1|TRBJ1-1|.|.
CASSPDTINTEAFF
TGCGCCAGCAGCCCGGACACGATCAACACTGAAGCTTTCTTT
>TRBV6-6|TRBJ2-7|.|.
CASTRASDSLGQYF
TGTGCCAGCACCAGGGCCTCCGACAGCTTAGGGCAGTACTTC
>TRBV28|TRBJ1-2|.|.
CASSWQANGYTF
TGTGCCAGCAGTTGGCAGGCAAATGGCTACACCTTC
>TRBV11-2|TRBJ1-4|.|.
CASSFSSTVNNEKLFF
TGTGCCAGCAGCTTTTCGTCGACAGTCAATAATGAAAAACTGTTTTTT
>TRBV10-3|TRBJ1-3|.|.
CAIRGTLSGNTIYF
TGTGCCATCAGAGGGACCCTCTCTGGAAACACCATATATTTT
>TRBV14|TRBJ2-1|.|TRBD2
CASSLGLAGGGEQFF
TGTGCCAGCTCCTTGGGGCTAGCGGGAGGAGGGGAGCAGTTCTTC
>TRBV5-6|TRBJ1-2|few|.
CASSRRAASGYTF
TGTGCCAGCAGTAGGAGGGCAGCATCCGGCTACACCTTC
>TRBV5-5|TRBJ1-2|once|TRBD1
CASSFSGTVPVNYGYTF
TGTGCCAGCAGCTTTTCCGGGACAGTCCCCGTGAACTATGGCTACACCTTC
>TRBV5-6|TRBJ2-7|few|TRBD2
CASSSGLAAYEQYF
TGTGCCAGCAGCTCGGGACTAGCGGCCTACGAGCAGTACTTC
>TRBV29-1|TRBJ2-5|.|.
CSVHIPAGETQYF
TGCAGCGTCCATATCCCGGCGGGAGAGACCCAGTACTTC
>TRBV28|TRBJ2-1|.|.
CASSEEEWGVDNEQFF
TGTGCCAGCAGTGAGGAGGAATGGGGGGTCGACAATGAGCAGTTCTTC
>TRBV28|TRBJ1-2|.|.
CASSETGPNYGYTF
TGTGCCAGCAGTGAGACAGGCCCTAACTATGGCTACACCTTC
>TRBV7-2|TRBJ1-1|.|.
CASSLEVRGTEAFF
TGTGCCAGCAGCTTAGAGGTCAGGGGTACTGAAGCTTTCTTT
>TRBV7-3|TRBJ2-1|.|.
CASSIPRGNNNEQFF
TGTGCCAGCAGCATACCACGGGGGAATAACAATGAGCAGTTCTTC
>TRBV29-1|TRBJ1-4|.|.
CSVEVGGWRDEKLFF
TGCAGCGTTGAAGTTGGGGGCTGGCGGGATGAAAAACTGTTTTTT
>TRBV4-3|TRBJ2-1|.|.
CASSQSGWSYNEQFF
TGCGCCAGCAGCCAAAGCGGTTGGTCCTACAATGAGCAGTTCTTC
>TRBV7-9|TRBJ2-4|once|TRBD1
CASSFLPGQGNNIQYF
TGTGCCAGCAGCTTTTTACCGGGACAGGGAAATAACATTCAGTACTTC
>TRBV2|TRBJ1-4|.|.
CASSRLNEKLFF
TGTGCCAGCAGTAGGTTAAATGAAAAACTGTTTTTT
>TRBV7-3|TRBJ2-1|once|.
CASSLTRDHAYNEQFF
TGTGCCAGCAGCTTAACCAGGGACCACGCTTACAATGAGCAGTTCTTC